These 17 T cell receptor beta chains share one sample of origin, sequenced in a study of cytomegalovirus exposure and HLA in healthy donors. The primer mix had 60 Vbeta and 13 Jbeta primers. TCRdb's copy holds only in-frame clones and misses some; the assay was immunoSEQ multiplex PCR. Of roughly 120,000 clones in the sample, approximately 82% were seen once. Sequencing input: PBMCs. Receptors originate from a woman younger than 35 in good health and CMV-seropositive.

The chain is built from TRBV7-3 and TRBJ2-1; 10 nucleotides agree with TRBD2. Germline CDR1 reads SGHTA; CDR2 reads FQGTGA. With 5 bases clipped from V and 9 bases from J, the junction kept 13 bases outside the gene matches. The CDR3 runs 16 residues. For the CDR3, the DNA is TGTGCCAGCAGCCAAGAAGGGACTAGCGCCCTCAGTGAGCAGTTCTTC. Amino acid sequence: CASSQEGTSALSEQFF.

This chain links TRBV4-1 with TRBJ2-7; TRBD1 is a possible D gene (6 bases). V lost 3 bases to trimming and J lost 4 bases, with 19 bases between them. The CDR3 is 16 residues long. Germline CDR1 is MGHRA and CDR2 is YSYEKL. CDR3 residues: CASSHFGQSRGYEQYF. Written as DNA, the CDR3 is TGCGCCAGCAGCCATTTCGGACAGTCTAGGGGGTACGAGCAGTACTTC.

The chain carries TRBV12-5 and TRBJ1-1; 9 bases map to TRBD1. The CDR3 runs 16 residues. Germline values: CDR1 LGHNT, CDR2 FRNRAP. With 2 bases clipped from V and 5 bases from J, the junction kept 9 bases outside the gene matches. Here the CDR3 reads CASGLQFGQGTTEAFF. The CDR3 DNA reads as TGTGCTAGTGGTTTGCAATTCGGACAGGGGACAACTGAAGCTTTCTTT.

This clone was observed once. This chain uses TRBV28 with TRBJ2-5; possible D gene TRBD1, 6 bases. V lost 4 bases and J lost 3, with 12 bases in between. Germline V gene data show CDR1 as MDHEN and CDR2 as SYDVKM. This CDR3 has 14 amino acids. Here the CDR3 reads CASSSGDNEETQYF. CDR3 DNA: TGTGCCAGCAGTTCCGGGGACAATGAAGAGACCCAGTACTTC.

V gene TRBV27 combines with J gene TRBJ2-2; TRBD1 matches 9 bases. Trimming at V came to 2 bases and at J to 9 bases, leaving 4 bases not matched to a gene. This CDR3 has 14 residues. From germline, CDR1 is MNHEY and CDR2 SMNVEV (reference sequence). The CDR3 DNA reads TGTGCCAGCAGTTTAGGGACAGGGCTGAGGGAGCTGTTTTTT. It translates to CASSLGTGLRELFF.

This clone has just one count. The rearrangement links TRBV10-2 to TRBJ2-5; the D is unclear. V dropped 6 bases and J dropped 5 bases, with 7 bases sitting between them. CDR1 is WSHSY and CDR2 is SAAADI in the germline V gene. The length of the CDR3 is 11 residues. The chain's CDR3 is CASRQSETQYF. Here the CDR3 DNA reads TGCGCCAGCAGACAATCGGAGACCCAGTACTTC.

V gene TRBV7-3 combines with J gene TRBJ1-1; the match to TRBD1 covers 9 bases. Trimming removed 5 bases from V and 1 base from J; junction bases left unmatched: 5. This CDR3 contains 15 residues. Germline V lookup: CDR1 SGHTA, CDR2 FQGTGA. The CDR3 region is CASSDPGQGNTEAFF. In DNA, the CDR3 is TGTGCCAGCAGCGACCCGGGACAGGGGAACACTGAAGCTTTCTTT.

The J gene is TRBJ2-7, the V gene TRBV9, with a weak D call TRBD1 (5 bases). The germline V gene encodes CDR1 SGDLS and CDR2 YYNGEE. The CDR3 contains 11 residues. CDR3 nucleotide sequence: TGTGCTAGGCAGGGATACTACGAGCAGTACTTC. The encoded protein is CARQGYYEQYF.

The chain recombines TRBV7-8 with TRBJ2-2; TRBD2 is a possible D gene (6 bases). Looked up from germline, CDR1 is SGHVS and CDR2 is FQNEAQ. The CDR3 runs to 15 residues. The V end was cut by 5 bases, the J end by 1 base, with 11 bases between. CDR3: CASSLRDLNTGELFF. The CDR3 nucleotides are TGTGCCAGCAGCCTCCGGGACTTGAACACCGGGGAGCTGTTTTTT.

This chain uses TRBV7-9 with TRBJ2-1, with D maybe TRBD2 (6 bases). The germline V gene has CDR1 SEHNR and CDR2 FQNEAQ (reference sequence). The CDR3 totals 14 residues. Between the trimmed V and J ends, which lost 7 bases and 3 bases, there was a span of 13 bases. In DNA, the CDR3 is TGTGCCAGCATGCCGACTAGTGGCTACAATGAGCAGTTCTTC. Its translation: CASMPTSGYNEQFF.

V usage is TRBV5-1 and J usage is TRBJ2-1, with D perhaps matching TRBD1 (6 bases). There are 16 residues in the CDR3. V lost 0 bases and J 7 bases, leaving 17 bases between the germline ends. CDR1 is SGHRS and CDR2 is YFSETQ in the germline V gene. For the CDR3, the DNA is TGCGCCAGCAGCTTGGGGAACAGGGATTTGTGGAATGAGCAGTTCTTC. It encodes CASSLGNRDLWNEQFF.

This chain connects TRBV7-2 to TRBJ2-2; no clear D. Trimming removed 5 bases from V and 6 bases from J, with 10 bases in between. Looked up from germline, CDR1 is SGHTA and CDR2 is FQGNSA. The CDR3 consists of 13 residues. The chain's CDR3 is CASSATPAGELFF. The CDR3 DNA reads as TGTGCCAGCAGCGCTACCCCCGCCGGGGAGCTGTTTTTT.

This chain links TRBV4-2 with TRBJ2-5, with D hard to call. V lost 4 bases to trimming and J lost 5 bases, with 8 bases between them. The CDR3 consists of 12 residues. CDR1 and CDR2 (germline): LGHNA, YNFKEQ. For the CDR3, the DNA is TGTGCCAGCAGCCCTAGTTACGAGACCCAGTACTTC. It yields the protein CASSPSYETQYF.

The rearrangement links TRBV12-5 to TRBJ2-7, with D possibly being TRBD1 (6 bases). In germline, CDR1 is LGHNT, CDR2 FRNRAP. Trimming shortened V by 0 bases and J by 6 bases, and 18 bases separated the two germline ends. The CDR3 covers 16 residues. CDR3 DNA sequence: TGTGCTAGTGGTTTGGTACTGGGGACATCGACCTCCGAGCAGTACTTC. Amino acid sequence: CASGLVLGTSTSEQYF.

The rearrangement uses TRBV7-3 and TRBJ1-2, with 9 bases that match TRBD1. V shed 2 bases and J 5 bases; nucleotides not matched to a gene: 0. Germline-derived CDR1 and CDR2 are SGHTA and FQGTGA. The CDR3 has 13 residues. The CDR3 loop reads CASSLGTGYGYTF. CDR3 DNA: TGTGCCAGCAGCTTAGGGACAGGGTATGGCTACACCTTC.

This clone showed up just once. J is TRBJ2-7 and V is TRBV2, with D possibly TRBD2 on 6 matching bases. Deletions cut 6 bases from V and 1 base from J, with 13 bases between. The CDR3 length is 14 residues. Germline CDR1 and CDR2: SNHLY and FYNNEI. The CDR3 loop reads CASRPGTSSYEQYF. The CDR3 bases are TGTGCCAGCAGACCTGGGACTTCTTCCTACGAGCAGTACTTC.

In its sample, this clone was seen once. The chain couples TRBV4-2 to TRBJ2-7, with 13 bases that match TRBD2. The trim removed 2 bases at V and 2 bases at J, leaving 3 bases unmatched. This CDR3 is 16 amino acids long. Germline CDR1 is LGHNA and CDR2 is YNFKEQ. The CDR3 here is CASSQTGLAGAYEQYF. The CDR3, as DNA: TGTGCCAGCAGCCAAACCGGACTAGCGGGGGCCTACGAGCAGTACTTC.